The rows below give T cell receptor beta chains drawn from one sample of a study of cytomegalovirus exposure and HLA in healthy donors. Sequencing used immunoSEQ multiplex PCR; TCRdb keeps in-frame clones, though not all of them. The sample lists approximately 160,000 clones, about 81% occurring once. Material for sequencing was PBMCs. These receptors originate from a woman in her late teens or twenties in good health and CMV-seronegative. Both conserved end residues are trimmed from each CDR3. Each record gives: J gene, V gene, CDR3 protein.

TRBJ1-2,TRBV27,ASSLGQKGGYT
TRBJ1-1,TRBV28,ASSFRRAEAF
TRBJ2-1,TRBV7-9,ASSLPLTGHNEQF
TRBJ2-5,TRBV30,AWSVLRGQETQY
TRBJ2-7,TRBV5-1,ASSLVERGYEQY
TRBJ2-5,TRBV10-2,ASSERAGTRGTQETQY
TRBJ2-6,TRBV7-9,ASSLVAGTGANVLT
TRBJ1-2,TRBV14,ASSQARATGDLWLGT
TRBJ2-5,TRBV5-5,ASSLGTAFQETQY
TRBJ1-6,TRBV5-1,ASSSRGSSYNSPLH
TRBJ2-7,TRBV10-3,AIGQTVVSEQY
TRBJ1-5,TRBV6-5,ASSEDQVSQPQH
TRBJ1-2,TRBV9,ASSVDPTRGGYT
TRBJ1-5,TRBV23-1,ASSISGTGVNQPQH
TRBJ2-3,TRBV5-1,ASTQRGGSDTQY
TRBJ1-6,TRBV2,ASSARGHYNSPLH
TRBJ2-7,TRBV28,ASSWFAPSEQY
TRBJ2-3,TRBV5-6,ASSPLWGLADTDTQY
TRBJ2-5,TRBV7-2,ASSLISRYQETQY
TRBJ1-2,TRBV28,ASSFTARTNYGYT
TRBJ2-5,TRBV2,ASSLQGMQETQY
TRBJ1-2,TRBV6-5,ASSYGGQGPYT
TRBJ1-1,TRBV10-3,AISKPGNTEAF
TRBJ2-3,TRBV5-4,ASSLDLDTQY
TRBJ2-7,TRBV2,ASSDRGTQKGYEQY
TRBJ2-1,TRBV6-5,ASSYSNSRGVNEQF
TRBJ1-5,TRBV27,ASSPTGEYQPQH
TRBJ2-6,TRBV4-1,ASSRVIGQDPSGANVLT
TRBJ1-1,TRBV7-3,ASSRNRDSAEAF
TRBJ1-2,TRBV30,AWSVKGYGYT
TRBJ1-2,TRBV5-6,ASSLGTGYYGYT
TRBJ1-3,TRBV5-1,ASSLASRTASGNTIY
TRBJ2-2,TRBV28,ASSFGVRTGELF
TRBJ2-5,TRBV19,ASSIPGAGRTQY
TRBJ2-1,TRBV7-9,ASSHYGDSDNEQF
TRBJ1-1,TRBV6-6,ASRPRDRMNTEAF
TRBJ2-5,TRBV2,ASSPNTGETQY
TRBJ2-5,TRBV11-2,ASSFRGRPQETQY
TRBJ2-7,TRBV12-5,ASGLAGGIYEQY
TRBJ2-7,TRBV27,ASSLYGQNYEQY
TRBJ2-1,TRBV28,ASSSTGLGDEQF
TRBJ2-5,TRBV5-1,ASKDRAGQETQY
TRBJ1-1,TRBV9,ASSIAPGQVNTEAF
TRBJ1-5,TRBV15,ATSGGTEHQPQH
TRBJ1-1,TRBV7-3,ASSLIPQLGTEAF
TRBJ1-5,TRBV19,ASSIVGQGGQPQH
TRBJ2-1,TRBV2,ASSSGSLTYNEQF
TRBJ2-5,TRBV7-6,ASSLGQGQETQY
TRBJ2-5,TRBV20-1,SASLQETQY
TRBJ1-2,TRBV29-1,SVAQTGRGYT
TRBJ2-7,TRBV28,ASSLSGTGDYEQY
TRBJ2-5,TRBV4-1,ASSLYSGRLGQETQY
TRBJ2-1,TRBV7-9,ASSISGRQF